This T cell receptor (beta chain) was documented in a study of blood T cell repertoires in COVID-19. The wider study: T cells, B-cell-depleted T cells, or PBMCs supplied cDNA or gDNA.

The assay was immunoSEQ multiplex PCR, and TCRdb's table has in-frame clones only and misses some. The sample carries some 200,000 clones, approximately 84% recorded once. Trimming removed 11 bases from V and 5 bases from J; junction bases left unmatched: 7. Germline CDR1 LNHDA, CDR2 SQIVND (reference sequence). The CDR3 contains 13 residues. The chain combines TRBV19 with TRBJ2-3, with 10 bases fitting TRBD2. Sequencing used peripheral blood. The sequence derives from a human donor with acute or convalescent COVID-19. The donor label of this sample is uncertain. DNA of the CDR3: TGTGCCGCCAGTTGGACTAGCGGAGATACGCAGTATTTT. Encoded protein: CAASWTSGDTQYF.